This T cell receptor (beta chain) derives from a study of blood T cell repertoires in COVID-19. Study information: The United States, Italy and Spain provided the acute and convalescent COVID-19 samples. PBMCs, B-cell-depleted T cells, or T cells were the source of the cDNA or gDNA that made up the material.

From germline, CDR1 is MNHEY and CDR2 SVGEGT. Trimming took off 2 bases at V and 3 bases at J, with 8 bases between the two ends. The CDR3 has 14 amino acids. Repertoires were generated with immunoSEQ multiplex PCR, while TCRdb's copy carries only in-frame clones and drops some. The sample contains 300,000 to 350,000 clones, about 87% of which appear only once. The rearrangement links TRBV6-2 or TRBV6-3 to TRBJ1-5, with D unresolved. The sample comprised peripheral blood. This receptor was obtained from a woman between 25 and 40 years old with COVID-19, enrolled during active disease. The CDR3 loop reads CASSYLQVNQPQHF. CDR3 bases: TGTGCCAGCAGTTACCTTCAGGTCAATCAGCCCCAGCATTTT.